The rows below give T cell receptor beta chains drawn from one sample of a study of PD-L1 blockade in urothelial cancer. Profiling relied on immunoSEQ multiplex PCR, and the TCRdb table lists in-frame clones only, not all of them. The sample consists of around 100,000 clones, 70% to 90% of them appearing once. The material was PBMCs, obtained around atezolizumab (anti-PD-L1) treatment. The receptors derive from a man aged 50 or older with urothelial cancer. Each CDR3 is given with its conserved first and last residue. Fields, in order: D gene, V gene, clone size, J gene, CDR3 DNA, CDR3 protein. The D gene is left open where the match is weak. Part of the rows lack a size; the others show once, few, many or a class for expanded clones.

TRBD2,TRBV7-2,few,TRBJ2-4,TGTGCCAGCAGCCCCGGGACTAGCGGAGCCCCCTCCAAAAACATTCAGTACTTC,CASSPGTSGAPSKNIQYF
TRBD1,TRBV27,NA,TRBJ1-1,TGTGCCAGCAGTCCCCGACAGGGACACACTGAAGCTTTCTTT,CASSPRQGHTEAFF
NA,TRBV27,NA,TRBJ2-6,TGTGCCAGTAGGGCCCCCGGGGTGGCCAACGTCCTGACTTTC,CASRAPGVANVLTF
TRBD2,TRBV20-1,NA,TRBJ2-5,TGCAAAGCGGGAGTATCAGAGACCCAGTACTTC,CKAGVSETQYF
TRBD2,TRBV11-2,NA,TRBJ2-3,TGTGCCAGCAGCTTAACGGGGGCTAGCGGGGCTAGCACAGATACGCAGTATTTT,CASSLTGASGASTDTQYF
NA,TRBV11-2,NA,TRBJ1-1,TGTGCCAGCAACCCGCCGTCGGGTACTCTCGGAGCTTTCTTT,CASNPPSGTLGAFF
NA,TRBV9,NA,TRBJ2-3,TGTGCCAGCAGCGTAGGAAGGGGGGGAGGGCCGGTCACAGATACGCAGTATTTT,CASSVGRGGGPVTDTQYF
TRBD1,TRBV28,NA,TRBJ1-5,TGTGCCAGCCGAACCGCGGACAGGAATCGCCCCCAGCATTTT,CASRTADRNRPQHF
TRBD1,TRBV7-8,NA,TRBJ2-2,TGTGCCAGCAGTTCGACAGGGACCAGCACCGGGGAGCTGTTTTTT,CASSSTGTSTGELFF
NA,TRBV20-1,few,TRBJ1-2,TGCAGTGCCCCGTGGTTGGGCGGCTACACCTTC,CSAPWLGGYTF
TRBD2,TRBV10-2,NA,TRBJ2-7,TGTGCCAGCAGTGAAGGCCCTAGCGGACTGACCTACGAGCAGTACTTC,CASSEGPSGLTYEQYF
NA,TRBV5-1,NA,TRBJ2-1,TGCGCCAGCAGCTCCCGGGATAGCTCCTACAATGAGCAGTTCTTC,CASSSRDSSYNEQFF
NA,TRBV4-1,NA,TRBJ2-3,TGCGCCAGCAGCCAAGACCCACTTAGCACAGATACGCAGTATTTT,CASSQDPLSTDTQYF
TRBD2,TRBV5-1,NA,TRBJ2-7,TGCGCCAGCAAGACCTTAGGCGGGAGGACCTACGAGCAGTACTTC,CASKTLGGRTYEQYF
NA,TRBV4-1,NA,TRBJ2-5,TGCGCCAGCAGCCAAGAGCGAGCGTACCAAGAGACCCAGTACTTC,CASSQERAYQETQYF
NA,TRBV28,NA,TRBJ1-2,TGTGCCAGCAGTTTAGACAGCTATGGCTACACCTTC,CASSLDSYGYTF
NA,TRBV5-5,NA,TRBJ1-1,TGTGCCAGCAGCTTGGGACAGGTTAGCTCTGAAGCTTTCTTT,CASSLGQVSSEAFF
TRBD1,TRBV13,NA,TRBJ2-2,TGTGCCAGCAGCCCCCGACAGGGGGTTATAGGGGAGCTGTTTTTT,CASSPRQGVIGELFF
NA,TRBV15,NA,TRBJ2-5,TGTGCCACCAGCAGAGGTCCAGGTAGCGGTCAAGAGACCCAGTACTTC,CATSRGPGSGQETQYF
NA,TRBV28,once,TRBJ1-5,TGTGCCAGCAGTTTAGTAGGCAGGGGTAATCAGCCCCAGCATTTT,CASSLVGRGNQPQHF
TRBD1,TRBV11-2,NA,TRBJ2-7,TGTGCCAGCAGCTTGCCTACAGGGGGTGGGCAGTACTTC,CASSLPTGGGQYF
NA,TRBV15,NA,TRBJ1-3,TGTGCCACCAGCGCCCGGACTGGAGGAAACACCATATATTTT,CATSARTGGNTIYF
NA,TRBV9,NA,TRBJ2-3,TGTGCCAGCAGCGTTAGTCCCCATACAGATACGCAGTATTTT,CASSVSPHTDTQYF
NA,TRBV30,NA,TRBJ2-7,TGTGCCTGGAGTGGACGGAGAGAATCCTCCTACGAGCAGTACTTC,CAWSGRRESSYEQYF
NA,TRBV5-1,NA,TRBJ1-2,TGCGCCAGCAGCTTGATTTCCGGGGTTGACTACACCTTC,CASSLISGVDYTF
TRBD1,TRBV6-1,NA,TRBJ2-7,TGTGCCAGCAACCCCCAGGGGGCGCGAAACCACGAGCAGTACTTC,CASNPQGARNHEQYF
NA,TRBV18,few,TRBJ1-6,TGTGCCAGCTCACCACGTAGCGGTGATTCACCCCTCCACTTT,CASSPRSGDSPLHF
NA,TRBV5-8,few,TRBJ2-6,TGTGCCAGCAGCCTGGGAACTTACTCTGGGGCCAACGTCCTGACTTTC,CASSLGTYSGANVLTF
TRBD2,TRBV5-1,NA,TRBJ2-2,TGCGCCAGCAGCTTGGCCCTGGCGGGAGGGTCTTCCGGGGAGCTGTTTTTT,CASSLALAGGSSGELFF
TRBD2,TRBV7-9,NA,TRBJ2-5,TGTGCCAGCAGCTCCGACCTAGCGGGAATGAAGACCCAGTACTTC,CASSSDLAGMKTQYF
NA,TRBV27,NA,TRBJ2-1,TGTGCCAGCAGTTTGGGGGACTTGTCCTACAATGAGCAGTTCTTC,CASSLGDLSYNEQFF
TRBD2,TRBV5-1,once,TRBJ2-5,TGCGCCAGCAGCCCCGGACTAGCGGGAGGTAGAGAGACCCAGTACTTC,CASSPGLAGGRETQYF
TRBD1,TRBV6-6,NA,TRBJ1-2,TGTGCCAGCAGTACTAGGACAGGGGCGAACTATGGCTACACCTTC,CASSTRTGANYGYTF
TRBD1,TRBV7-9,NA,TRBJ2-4,TGTGCCAGCAGCTCTTCGGACAGGGGAGACATTCAGTACTTC,CASSSSDRGDIQYF
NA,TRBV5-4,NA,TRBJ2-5,TGTGCCAGCAGCCCGACCTCTAGCGAACAAGAGACCCAGTACTTC,CASSPTSSEQETQYF
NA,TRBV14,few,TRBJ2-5,TGTGCCAGCAGGAAAGGGGAAGAGACCCAGTACTTC,CASRKGEETQYF
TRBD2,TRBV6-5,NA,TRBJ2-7,TGTGCCAGCAGTTCCTATAGCGGGAGCTACGAGCAGTACTTC,CASSSYSGSYEQYF
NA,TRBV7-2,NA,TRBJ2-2,TGTGCCAGCAGCTTAGCCAGGATGGGCGGGGAGCTGTTTTTT,CASSLARMGGELFF
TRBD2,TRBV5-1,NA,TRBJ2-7,TGCGCCAGCAGCTCTAGCGGGAGTTTCAACGAGCAGTACTTC,CASSSSGSFNEQYF
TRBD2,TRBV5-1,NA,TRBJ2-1,TGCGCCAGCAGCTTGGGACGGCCGGATCTAGCGGGAGGGCGCCATGAGCAGTTCTTC,CASSLGRPDLAGGRHEQFF
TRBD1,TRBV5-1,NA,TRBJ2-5,TGCGCCAGCAGCTACCTGGGACAGGGAGGGGAGACCCAGTACTTC,CASSYLGQGGETQYF
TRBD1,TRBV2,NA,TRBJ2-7,TGTGCCAGCAGTGACAGGACAGGGGCCCACGAGCAGTACTTC,CASSDRTGAHEQYF
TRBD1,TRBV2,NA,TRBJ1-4,TGTGCCTCCAGGGGGCAGGGTGAAAAACTGTTTTTT,CASRGQGEKLFF
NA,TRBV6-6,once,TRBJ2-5,TGTGCCAGCAGTTACACTAAGACTCAAGAGACCCAGTACTTC,CASSYTKTQETQYF
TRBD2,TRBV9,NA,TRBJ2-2,TGTGCCAGCAGCGTAGGGGGACTAGCGGGAGGTAACACCGGGGAGCTGTTTTTT,CASSVGGLAGGNTGELFF
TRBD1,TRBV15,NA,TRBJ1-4,TGTGCCACCAGCAGATGGGGGGGGACAGGATCAACTAATGAAAAACTGTTTTTT,CATSRWGGTGSTNEKLFF
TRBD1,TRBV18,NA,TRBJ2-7,TGTGCCAGCGCTCAGGGCGCGGACAGGGTATACGAGCAGTACTTC,CASAQGADRVYEQYF
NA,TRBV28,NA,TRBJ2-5,TGTGCCAGCAGGCCAACAGGGCGGAACCAAGAGACCCAGTACTTC,CASRPTGRNQETQYF
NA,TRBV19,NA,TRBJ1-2,TGTGCCACCATAGGACCTCTACCGGGCTCCGGGATGAACTATGGCTACACCTTC,CATIGPLPGSGMNYGYTF
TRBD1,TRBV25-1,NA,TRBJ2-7,TGTGCCAGCAGTAATCGACAGGGGTCGGAGCAGTACTTC,CASSNRQGSEQYF
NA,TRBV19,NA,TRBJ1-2,TGTGCCAGTAGTATAGAAATAGCAGTCAACTATGGCTACACCTTC,CASSIEIAVNYGYTF
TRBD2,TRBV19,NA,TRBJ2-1,TGTGCCAGTAGTAAGGGGACTAGCGGGAGTGTAGGTGAGCAGTTCTTC,CASSKGTSGSVGEQFF
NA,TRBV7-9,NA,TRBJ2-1,TGTGCCAGCAGCCCCACTATGGAGCAGTTCTTC,CASSPTMEQFF
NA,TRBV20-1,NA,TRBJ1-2,TGCAGTGCTAGGCTCCGGGATGGCTACACCTTC,CSARLRDGYTF